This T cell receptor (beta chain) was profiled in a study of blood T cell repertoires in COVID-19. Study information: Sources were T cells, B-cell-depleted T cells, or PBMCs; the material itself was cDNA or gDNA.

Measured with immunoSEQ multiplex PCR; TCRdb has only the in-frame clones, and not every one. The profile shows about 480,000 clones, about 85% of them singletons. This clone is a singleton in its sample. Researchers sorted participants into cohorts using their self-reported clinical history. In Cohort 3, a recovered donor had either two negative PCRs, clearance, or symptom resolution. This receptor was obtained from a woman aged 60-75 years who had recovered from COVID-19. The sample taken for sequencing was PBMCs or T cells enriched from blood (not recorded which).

The DNA for the CDR3 is TGTGCCAGCAGGCAGGCAGCAGATACGCAGTATTTT. Translating gives CASRQAADTQYF. The chain combines TRBV12-3 or TRBV12-4 with TRBJ2-3; no firm D call. V lost 6 bases and J lost 4, with 8 bases in between. CDR3 length: 12 residues.